The clone carrying this TCR beta chain was detected only once. Here immunoSEQ multiplex PCR was the method, and the copy in TCRdb shows in-frame clones only, minus some. In the table there are around 140,000 clones, approximately 93% of which are singletons. These data come from a study of T cell responses to AZD1222 COVID-19 vaccine. The CDR3 runs 13 residues. Trimming stripped 2 bases from V and 8 bases from J, with 12 bases between. Germline CDR1 and CDR2: LNHDA and SQIVND (reference sequence). The source is an adult in good health. The V call is TRBV19, the J call TRBJ1-1; D is ambiguous. The input for sequencing was peripheral blood, taken on day 0 of AZD1222 vaccination. This CDR3 is CASSIPGSIEAFF. The CDR3, as DNA: TGTGCCAGTAGTATACCGGGTAGCATAGAAGCTTTCTTT.